The TCR beta chain described here comes from a study of blood T cell repertoires in COVID-19. Study-wide context: Sample material is recorded as cDNA or gDNA derived from T cells, B-cell-depleted T cells, or PBMCs.

The V segment lost 7 bases and the J segment 1 base; nucleotides outside the gene matches: 14. This CDR3 is built from 17 residues. CDR1 and CDR2 (germline): SQVTM, ANQGSEA. Profiled with immunoSEQ multiplex PCR; TCRdb holds only in-frame clones, not every one. This table holds 250,000 to 350,000 clones, roughly 90% found once. The receptor was isolated from a woman in her thirties or forties who had recovered from COVID-19. Sequences were obtained from peripheral blood. V usage is TRBV29-1 and J usage is TRBJ2-1, with 9 positions matching TRBD2. In nucleotides, the CDR3 is TGCAGCGCCCCTTCCCCCATGCGGGAGGGGTCCTACAATGAGCAGTTCTTC. Encoded protein: CSAPSPMREGSYNEQFF.